The rows below give T cell receptor beta chains drawn from one sample of a study of Ad26.COV2.S vaccination and SARS-CoV-2 variants. The protocol was immunoSEQ multiplex PCR, while the TCRdb copy is restricted to in-frame clones and leaves out a portion. The table includes around 340,000 clones, about 89% detected once. The sequenced sample was peripheral blood, obtained in a trial of Ad26.COV2.S vaccine versus placebo. All receptors derive from a person between 18 and 60 years old who received the Ad26.COV2.S COVID-19 vaccine or a placebo. CDR3s include the opening cysteine and the closing phenylalanine or tryptophan. Each record gives: CDR3 length, V gene, CDR3 protein.

15,TRBV7-9,CASSLAGTRGDEQFF
14,TRBV7-2,CASQQGLGTGELFF
16,TRBV20-1,CSASGGRGGETDTQYF
19,TRBV4-2,CASSPRGGLTSGREYEQYF
16,TRBV19,CASSIGGGEGDQPQHF
15,TRBV19,CASSIVGSFRAEAFF
14,TRBV7-9,CASSPSGGVEKLFF
14,TRBV28,CASRTGLTNQPQHF
12,TRBV3-1/TRBV3-2,CASSRRDKGYTF
14,TRBV7-2,CASSLGGANEKLFF
16,TRBV3-1/TRBV3-2,CASSQVPDSRLYGYTF
13,TRBV28,CATLQGRPYEQYF
16,TRBV12-5,CASGLAAGETYNEQFF
15,TRBV2,CASSDRGLNSSPLHF
18,TRBV21-1,CASSTLFENRVSNQPQHF
15,TRBV28,CASSLYGSGADTQYF
12,TRBV19,CASSAGVTEAFF
15,TRBV7-9,CASSGLGTGVDEQYF
18,TRBV4-1,CASSGPSGGPRLTDTQYF
19,TRBV19,CASSITAGTDRTSSYEQYF
14,TRBV5-4,CASSQTGGDTEAFF
11,TRBV6-6,CASSRAGELFF
17,TRBV13,CASSLSLGAESYNEQFF
16,TRBV24-1,CATSDFRQGLWTEAFF
13,TRBV27,CASSLPGGGEQYF
15,TRBV7-2,CASSLRLAGQETQYF
14,TRBV18,CASSPPFPNTEAFF
13,TRBV2,CASSGTGDSPLHF
15,TRBV19,CASSRAGANTGELFF
14,TRBV7-9,CASSLQGTGSGYTF
17,TRBV28,CASALGKLQGSTGELFF
15,TRBV5-8,CASSPVGGVYQPQHF
16,TRBV7-2,CASSLGPRTVNSPLHF
19,TRBV12-5,CASGLGLPGQGKEQETQYF
12,TRBV29-1,CSVGLAGAEQFF
12,TRBV7-9,CASSLAGQPQHF
16,TRBV7-9,CASSLDLAGDQETQYF